This T cell receptor beta chain was sequenced in a study of tumor-infiltrating lymphocytes in primary liver carcinoma. Study as a whole: Donors underwent surgery for histopathologically diagnosed primary liver carcinoma. Each of the growths was stage T1-T3 N0M0, extending roughly 4.2 to 10 cm across.

Germline CDR1 and CDR2: SQVTM and ANQGSEA. This CDR3 is built from 11 residues. To note about this clonotype: Its antigen is still unknown. One end of the junction does not line up with germline, which may come from a read error.

Researchers drew blood RNA from unsorted whole blood and extracted germline DNA as well. Overall study findings and caveats: Bulk unsorted samples prevented comparison of CD4+ and CD8+ repertoires.

Total RNA (about 500 ng) served as template for TCR beta cDNA synthesis primed by a constant-region primer. Three nested multiplex PCR rounds, a slightly modified ARM-PCR method, built the TCR beta libraries. Each of the first two PCR rounds ran nine to ten cycles with TRBV1-TRBV30 forward and C-beta reverse primers. TCRdb analysed the multiplex PCR reads with MiXCR anew, one entry per CDR3 protein. The table records about 210,000 distinct CDR3 sequences, 65% of them present only once. The sequence derives from a woman aged 55-69 years with primary liver carcinoma and hepatitis B virus infection. J is TRBJ2-7 and V is TRBV29-1; TRBD2 matches at 7 bases. The sequencing input was peripheral blood. CDR3 bases: TGCCGCGTAGACGGGGGGTACGAGCAATACTTC. Its translation is CRVDGGYEQYF.